This TCR beta chain was sequenced for a study of T cell responses to AZD1222 COVID-19 vaccine. Study observations and caveats: Clonal diversity may have been underestimated in mostly white British donors. There were vaccine-associated CD4 TCRs across spike, dominant at 160-218 and 743-854.

This CDR3 region has 13 residues. Germline CDR1 reads SGHNT; CDR2 reads YENEEA. The V end lost 3 bases, the J end lost 1 base, and 6 bases lay between the germline ends. Only in-frame clones appear in the TCRdb table, and some are missing; sequencing was by immunoSEQ multiplex PCR. Among 100,000 or so clones listed, more than 75% were seen once. Comments on this clone: The target antigen is unknown.

The clonotype comes from an adult in good health. The V call is TRBV11-3, the J call TRBJ1-1; D remains unclear. Source: peripheral blood, taken on day 0 of AZD1222 vaccination. CDR3 in DNA: TGTGCCAGCAGCTTTGAAGGGAACACTGAAGCTTTCTTT. This encodes CASSFEGNTEAFF.